A selection of T cell receptor beta chains follows, all from one sample in a study of T cell responses to AZD1222 COVID-19 vaccine. Measured with immunoSEQ multiplex PCR; TCRdb has only the in-frame clones, and not every one. The sample lists about 94,000 clones; around 84% were seen once. Sequenced here: peripheral blood, sampled 28 days after the second AZD1222 dose. The origin of the receptors is an adult who received the AZD1222 COVID-19 vaccine. CDR3s include the opening cysteine and the closing phenylalanine or tryptophan. The D gene is left open where the match is weak. For some rows the clone size is stated as once, few or many, or as a class when expanded; others skip it.

clone_size j_call v_call d_call cdr3_nt cdr3_aa
few TRBJ2-2 TRBV21-1 NA TGTGCCAGCAGAGAGGATGAAGGGCCGATCAACACCGGGGAGCTGTTTTTT CASREDEGPINTGELFF
NA TRBJ2-7 TRBV9 TRBD2 TGTGCCAGCAGCGTAGGAGCGGGAGACTCCTACGAGCAGTACTTC CASSVGAGDSYEQYF
NA TRBJ2-1 TRBV3-1/TRBV3-2 TRBD2 TGTGCCAGCAGCCAGGGACTAGGACCCTACAATGAGCAGTTCTTC CASSQGLGPYNEQFF
once TRBJ1-2 TRBV12-5 NA TGTGCTAGTGGTTCACCCTTGATGAGGGTTGTCAACTATGGCTACACCTTC CASGSPLMRVVNYGYTF
NA TRBJ2-2 TRBV29-1 NA TGCAGCGCCAGACAGGCCGGGGCCGGGGAGCTGTTTTTT CSARQAGAGELFF
NA TRBJ2-1 TRBV5-1 NA TGCGCCAGCAGCTTATTCGATGAGCAGTTCTTC CASSLFDEQFF
NA TRBJ1-6 TRBV3-1/TRBV3-2 NA TGTGCCAGCAGCCAAGATTCGGGGTTCTCACCCCTCCACTTT CASSQDSGFSPLHF
NA TRBJ2-7 TRBV10-3 NA TGTGCCATCGCTTTGACAGAGTCCTACGAGCAGTACTTC CAIALTESYEQYF
NA TRBJ1-6 TRBV19 NA TGTGCCAGTAGTATTACGACCGGTCCCCTCCACTTT CASSITTGPLHF
once TRBJ2-1 TRBV7-2 NA TGTGCCAGCAGCTTTAAGGGTGGGCCGACGTACAATGAGCAGTTCTTC CASSFKGGPTYNEQFF
once TRBJ2-2 TRBV4-1 NA TGCGCCAGCAGCCTGGAGATACCCTTGAGGGTGAACACCGGGGAGCTGTTTTTT CASSLEIPLRVNTGELFF
NA TRBJ1-1 TRBV5-4 NA TGTGCCAGCAGCCACAAGCGAGGACCGGGCACTGAAGCTTTCTTT CASSHKRGPGTEAFF
NA TRBJ2-5 TRBV21-1 NA TGTGCCAGCAGCCCTATCACGGCTAGCGGGCAAGAGACCCAGTACTTC CASSPITASGQETQYF
once TRBJ1-2 TRBV3-1/TRBV3-2 NA TGTGCCAGCAGTAAACGGGACAACTTAATTACCGCTAACTATGGCTACACCTTC CASSKRDNLITANYGYTF
NA TRBJ1-6 TRBV5-1 NA TGCGCCAGCAGCCAGGAGGGGCGTTTGGGGGCACCCCTCCACTTT CASSQEGRLGAPLHF
few TRBJ2-7 TRBV6-1 NA TGTGCCACCAGCACATCCTACGAGCAGTACTTC CATSTSYEQYF
NA TRBJ2-1 TRBV11-2 NA TGTGCCAGCAGCTTAGGTCCGAGCTCCTACAATGAGCAGTTCTTC CASSLGPSSYNEQFF
once TRBJ1-6 TRBV7-9 NA TGTGCCAGCAGCTTAGCACAGTTTAATTCACCCCTCCACTTT CASSLAQFNSPLHF
NA TRBJ2-3 TRBV20-1 NA TGCAGTGCTAGTATTAGAACAGATACGCAGTATTTT CSASIRTDTQYF
NA TRBJ2-3 TRBV25-1 NA TGTGCCAGCAGTGCCCCGCAGTTCACAGATACGCAGTATTTT CASSAPQFTDTQYF
NA TRBJ2-3 TRBV29-1 TRBD2 TGCAGCATTGGGGGTGTGGCGGGAGCCCGCACAGATACGCAGTATTTT CSIGGVAGARTDTQYF
NA TRBJ2-7 TRBV15 NA TGTGCCACCAGCAGAGCCGGATCTTTCTACGAGCAGTACTTC CATSRAGSFYEQYF
NA TRBJ2-2 TRBV7-3 NA TGTGCCAGCAGCTTAGGAGGGCCCCGCGCGAACACCGGGGAGCTGTTTTTT CASSLGGPRANTGELFF
NA TRBJ2-3 TRBV4-2 TRBD1 TGTGCCAGCAGACCGGGACAGGGCGGTGATACGCAGTATTTT CASRPGQGGDTQYF
NA TRBJ1-1 TRBV29-1 NA TGCAGCGCAAAGACATCTATAGGTGATGGGACTGAAGCTTTCTTT CSAKTSIGDGTEAFF
NA TRBJ2-2 TRBV27 TRBD2 TGTGCCAGCAGTTTACGGGCGGGAGCCGGCACCGGGGAGCTGTTTTTT CASSLRAGAGTGELFF
NA TRBJ2-1 TRBV29-1 TRBD1 TGCAGCACCCGAAGGGGACAGGGGGCAGGTGAGCAGTTCTTC CSTRRGQGAGEQFF
NA TRBJ2-1 TRBV28 NA TGTGCCAGCAGACCCCTGGGGGCCGGTTACAATGAGCAGTTCTTC CASRPLGAGYNEQFF
NA TRBJ1-1 TRBV29-1 NA TGCAGCGTTGGGGGAGGGGGTGAAGCTTTCTTT CSVGGGGEAFF
NA TRBJ2-2 TRBV19 NA TGTGCCAGTAGTATAAATCCCGGGGAGCTGTTTTTT CASSINPGELFF
NA TRBJ1-5 TRBV4-2 TRBD1 TGTGCCAGCAGCCAAGGGACAGGAGAAGATCAGCCCCAGCATTTT CASSQGTGEDQPQHF
NA TRBJ2-5 TRBV14 NA TGTGCCAGCAGCCAAGAACTCAAGGAGACCCAGTACTTC CASSQELKETQYF
NA TRBJ2-7 TRBV6-2/TRBV6-3 NA TGTGCCAGCACCCCGGGGGTCTCAAGCTCCTACGAGCAGTACTTC CASTPGVSSSYEQYF
NA TRBJ2-1 TRBV2 NA TGTGCCAGCTTAGCCGACAGCTCCTACAATGAGCAGTTCTTC CASLADSSYNEQFF
NA TRBJ2-7 TRBV28 NA TGTGCCAGCAGTCCACAGACAGATATCCCCGAGCAGTACTTC CASSPQTDIPEQYF
medium-sized TRBJ1-1 TRBV6-5 NA TGTGCCAGCGGACTGGAACATAACACTGAAGCTTTCTTT CASGLEHNTEAFF
NA TRBJ1-5 TRBV6-5 TRBD1 TGTGCCAGCAGAACAGGGGGCAACAATCAGCCCCAGCATTTT CASRTGGNNQPQHF
NA TRBJ1-5 TRBV10-3 NA TGTGCCATCAGTGAGGTGGGGAGAGGCAATCAGCCCCAGCATTTT CAISEVGRGNQPQHF
NA TRBJ2-3 TRBV5-1 NA TGCGCCAGCAGGACGGACTTCCGTGGCAACACAGATACGCAGTATTTT CASRTDFRGNTDTQYF
NA TRBJ2-3 TRBV30 NA TGTGCCTGGAGCCCTGGGGGGAGATGGGATACGCAGTATTTT CAWSPGGRWDTQYF
NA TRBJ1-5 TRBV3-1/TRBV3-2 TRBD1 TGTGCCAGCAGCCAAGGGACAGGGGGCAGTCAGCCCCAGCATTTT CASSQGTGGSQPQHF
NA TRBJ2-3 TRBV5-8 TRBD1 TGTGCCAGCAGCCGCAGGACAGGGTTAAGTACAGATACGCAGTATTTT CASSRRTGLSTDTQYF
NA TRBJ2-1 TRBV6-5 TRBD2 TGTGCCAGCAGCCTGACTAGCGGGAGGTACAATGAGCAGTTCTTC CASSLTSGRYNEQFF
NA TRBJ1-5 TRBV19 NA TGTGCCAGTAGTATGCGTACGATGCGTCAGCCCCAGCATTTT CASSMRTMRQPQHF
NA TRBJ2-5 TRBV19 TRBD1 TGTGCCAGTAGTCCTGACAGGGGGCTCCAAGAGACCCAGTACTTC CASSPDRGLQETQYF
once TRBJ1-1 TRBV27 NA TGTGCCAGCAGCCCCGCCGGGGGGGGCACTGAAGCTTTCTTT CASSPAGGGTEAFF
NA TRBJ1-1 TRBV19 NA TGTGCCAGTAGTATAGATGTTAGGACTGAAGCTTTCTTT CASSIDVRTEAFF
once TRBJ2-4 TRBV28 TRBD1 TGTGCCAGCACGCGGACAGGGGTAGGCAAAAACATTCAGTACTTC CASTRTGVGKNIQYF
NA TRBJ2-5 TRBV11-3 NA TGTGCCAGCAGCCTCGTGGGGGTGGCGGAGACCCAGTACTTC CASSLVGVAETQYF
NA TRBJ2-7 TRBV7-9 TRBD1 TGTGCCAGCAGCATCAGATCGGGTGGGACAGCCTACGAGCAGTACTTC CASSIRSGGTAYEQYF
NA TRBJ1-3 TRBV7-2 NA TGTGCCAGCAGCTCACAGGGCTCTGGAAACACCATATATTTT CASSSQGSGNTIYF
NA TRBJ2-7 TRBV2 TRBD1 TGTGCCAGCAGGCCGGGACAGGTTTCGTACGAGCAGTACTTC CASRPGQVSYEQYF
once TRBJ2-7 TRBV19 NA TGTGCCAGTAGTATGGCCGGATTCGAGCAGTACTTC CASSMAGFEQYF
NA TRBJ1-1 TRBV15 TRBD1 TGTGCCAGTAAAACAGGGGACACTGAAGCTTTCTTT CASKTGDTEAFF
many TRBJ1-6 TRBV5-4 NA TGTGCCAGCAGCTTGGTTTCGAGTAATTCACCCCTCCACTTT CASSLVSSNSPLHF
NA TRBJ2-7 TRBV20-1 NA TGCAGTGCTAGGCAGGGCTACGAGCAGTACTTC CSARQGYEQYF
NA TRBJ1-1 TRBV5-4 NA TGTGCCAGCAGCTTTGGTGTGGTAGGGAACACTGAAGCTTTCTTT CASSFGVVGNTEAFF
NA TRBJ2-1 TRBV28 NA TGTGCCAGCAATCTCCTCTCCCGGGAGAATGAGCAGTTCTTC CASNLLSRENEQFF
NA TRBJ1-6 TRBV19 NA TGTGCCAGTAATCAAGGTCCCTATAATTCACCCCTCCACTTT CASNQGPYNSPLHF
NA TRBJ2-3 TRBV10-3 TRBD2 TGTGCCATCAGTGACGCTAGCGGGAGCACAGATACGCAGTATTTT CAISDASGSTDTQYF